The sequence of this TCR beta chain was determined in a study of cytotoxic CD8 clonotypes in ibrutinib-treated CLL (TCRdb year 2021). Looking at the study overall: The cohort was composed of ten to eleven relapsed/refractory and around 14 treatment-naive patients; IGHV unmutated status was identified in 17 patients. Responses were partial in some 24 patients and complete in 2; after median around 66 months follow-up, around 15 stayed in remission and roughly twelve progressed. Response samples were obtained after a median of roughly eleven months of treatment, with a range of roughly 6 to 36 months. Samples averaged roughly 280,000 productive templates and approximately 100,000 productive rearrangements. Longitudinal samples were obtainable from about 30% of the roughly 86 participants in the trial. Cryopreserved peripheral blood mononuclear cells were obtained prior to treatment, at the time of response, and at either disease progression or sustained remission. Every remission and progressive disease sample was obtained while ibrutinib was still being received by the patients. Points the paper makes about the study in general: Public clonotypes were rare and either shrank or stayed stable during treatment, and the rise in clonality at ibrutinib response reflected expansion of private clonotypes. Lymph node repertoires were not examined, and the timing of sampling was not matched between patients in sustained remission and those whose disease progressed. Baseline clonality exceeded that of age-matched healthy donors and correlated strongly with circulating CD8+ T-cell counts. Clonality increased at ibrutinib response, stayed stable in sustained remission, and fell back toward baseline at progression.

Reading the label with the study, this specimen's time point is: progressive disease on ibrutinib. Roughly 2.2 micrograms of genomic DNA were extracted from cryopreserved PBMCs for TCR beta library preparation. Longitudinal blood samples from CLL patients on ibrutinib monotherapy underwent high-throughput TCR beta sequencing. Patients were enrolled in a phase 2 open-label single-center ibrutinib monotherapy trial. Taken from cysteine to phenylalanine, the CDR3 has 20 residues. The read is trimmed to its CDR3 DNA, 60 bases read in frame from base 1. V loses 0 bases at its end and J loses 3 bases; junction bases beyond the gene matches: 14. This clone was found once. The antigen it binds to is not known. The input lacks base qualities; no much larger clone sits a single base away. A MiSeq instrument was used for deep resolution sequencing, which targeted depths ranging from 1 in 1 million up to 1 in 200,000 T cells, with coverage averaging 10x for each clonotype. The immunoSEQ hsTCRB Kit was used to generate the TCR beta libraries. The published analysis was carried out like this. The data were analyzed with ImmunoSEQ Analyzer and ImmunoSEQ Data Assistant, and V, D and J gene assignments followed IMGT definitions. Clonality was computed as one minus normalized Shannon entropy of productive rearrangement frequencies, ranging from 0 to 1. Only overrepresented clonotypes making up at least 0.05% of the repertoire of each patient were included in the public clonotype analysis. Repertoires from about a dozen age-matched healthy donors in immuneACCESS were used as clonality controls. Held by TCRdb, this immuneACCESS table contains in-frame sequences only and omits some clones. Under half of the omission traces to an unresolved V gene where checked; the cause of the rest is unknown. V and J calls and clone size follow that table, whereas D and trimming were derived from the DNA. The sample has 150,000 to 200,000 clones on record, around nine tenths of them singletons. Of the sample, around 3% is held by the ten largest clones.

The rearranged segments are TRBV23-1 and TRBJ2-3; TRBD2 aligns with 11 central bases. TRBV23-1 is reported as an ORF; its role is uncertain. This TCR derives from a human donor with chronic lymphocytic leukemia. This specimen consisted of PBMCs, obtained at disease progression, from a patient treated with ibrutinib. This receptor carries the CDR3 CASSQSGLAGGRVRTDTQYF. The base sequence is TGCGCCAGCAGTCAATCAGGGCTAGCGGGAGGAAGAGTTAGGACAGATACGCAGTATTTT.